A single count supports the clone carrying this T cell receptor beta chain. Its antigen is not identified. Profiled with immunoSEQ multiplex PCR; TCRdb holds only in-frame clones, not every one. The sample has fewer than 85,000 clones, just under 90% seen once. The CDR3 is 16 amino acids. Germline lookup yields CDR1 MGHRA and CDR2 YSYEKL. Trimming took 0 bases from V and 2 from J, leaving 14 bases between them. This entry comes from a study of OX40 agonist ivuxolimab in advanced cancers. Study at large: The study enrolled dose-escalation patients with hepatocellular carcinoma, melanoma, renal cell or head and neck cancer. Past anti-PD-1, anti-PD-L1 or anti-CTLA-4 therapy was accepted, and 40% had received some. Broader study findings: Some nonresponders additionally presented with little normalized T-cell clonal expansion. In CD8+ T cells, expanded clones were on average more numerous than in CD4+.

V is TRBV4-1 and J is TRBJ2-7; D could derive from TRBD1 or TRBD2 (5 bases each). The TCR sequence derives from an adult with an advanced solid tumor such as melanoma, head and neck, liver or kidney cancer. This material consisted of CD4+ or CD8+ T cells sorted from blood, taken in a trial of the OX40 agonist ivuxolimab. CDR3 protein: CASSQDRGRVAYEQYF. The DNA of the CDR3 is TGCGCCAGCAGCCAAGATCGGGGCAGGGTCGCCTACGAGCAGTACTTC.